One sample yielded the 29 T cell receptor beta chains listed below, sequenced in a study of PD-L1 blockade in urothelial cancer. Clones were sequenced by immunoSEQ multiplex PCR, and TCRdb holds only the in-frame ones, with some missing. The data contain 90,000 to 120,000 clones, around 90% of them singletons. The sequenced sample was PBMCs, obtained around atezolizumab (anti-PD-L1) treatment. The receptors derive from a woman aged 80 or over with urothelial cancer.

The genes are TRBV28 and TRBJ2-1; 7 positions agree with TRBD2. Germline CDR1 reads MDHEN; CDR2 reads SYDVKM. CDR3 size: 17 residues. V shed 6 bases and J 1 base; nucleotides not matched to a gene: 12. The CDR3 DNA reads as TGTGCCAGCAGGTCAAGGGGAGCGGGATTGTCCTACAATGAGCAGTTCTTC. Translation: CASRSRGAGLSYNEQFF.

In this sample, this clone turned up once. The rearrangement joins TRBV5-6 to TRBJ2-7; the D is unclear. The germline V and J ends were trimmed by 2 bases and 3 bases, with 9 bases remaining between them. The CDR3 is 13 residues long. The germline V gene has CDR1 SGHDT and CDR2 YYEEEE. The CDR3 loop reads CASSFGTGYEQYF. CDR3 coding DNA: TGTGCCAGCAGCTTTGGTACGGGCTACGAGCAGTACTTC.

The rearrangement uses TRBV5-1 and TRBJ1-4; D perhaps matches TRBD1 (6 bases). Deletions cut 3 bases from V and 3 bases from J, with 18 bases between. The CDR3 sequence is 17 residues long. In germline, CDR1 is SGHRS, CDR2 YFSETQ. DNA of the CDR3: TGCGCCAGCAGCTCGGGTACCCGGGACATGGCTAATGAAAAACTGTTTTTT. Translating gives CASSSGTRDMANEKLFF.

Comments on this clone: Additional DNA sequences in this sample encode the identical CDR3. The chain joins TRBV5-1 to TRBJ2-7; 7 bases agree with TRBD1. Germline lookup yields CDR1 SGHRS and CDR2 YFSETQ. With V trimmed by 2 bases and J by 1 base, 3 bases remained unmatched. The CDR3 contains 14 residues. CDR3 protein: CASSLKGASYEQYF. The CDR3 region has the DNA TGCGCCAGCAGCTTAAAGGGGGCATCCTACGAGCAGTACTTC.

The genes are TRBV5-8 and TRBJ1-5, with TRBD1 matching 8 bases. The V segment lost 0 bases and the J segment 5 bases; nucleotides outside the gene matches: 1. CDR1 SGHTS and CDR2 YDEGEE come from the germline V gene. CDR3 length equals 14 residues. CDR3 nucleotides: TGTGCCAGCAGCTTGGGACAGGGGTATCAGCCCCAGCATTTT. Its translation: CASSLGQGYQPQHF. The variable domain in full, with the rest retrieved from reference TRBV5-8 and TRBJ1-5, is EAGVTQSPTHLIKTRGQQATLRCSPISGHTSVYWYQQALGLGLQFLLWYDEGEERNRGNFPPRFSGRQFPNYSSELNVNALELEDSALYLCASSLGQGYQPQHFGDGTRLSIL.

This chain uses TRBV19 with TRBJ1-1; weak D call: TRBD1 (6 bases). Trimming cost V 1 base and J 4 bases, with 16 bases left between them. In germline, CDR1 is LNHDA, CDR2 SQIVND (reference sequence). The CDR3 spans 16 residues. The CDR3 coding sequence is TGTGCCAGTAGTATAGTCTCCCACACAGGGAGCACTGAAGCTTTCTTT. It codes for CASSIVSHTGSTEAFF.

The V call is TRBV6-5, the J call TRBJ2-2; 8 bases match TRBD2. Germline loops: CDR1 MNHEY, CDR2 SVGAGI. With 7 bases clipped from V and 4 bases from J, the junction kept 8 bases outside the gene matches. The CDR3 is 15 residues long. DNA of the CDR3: TGTGCCAGCAACGGGGGGGGCGCAGGCACCGGGGAGCTGTTTTTT. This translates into CASNGGGAGTGELFF.

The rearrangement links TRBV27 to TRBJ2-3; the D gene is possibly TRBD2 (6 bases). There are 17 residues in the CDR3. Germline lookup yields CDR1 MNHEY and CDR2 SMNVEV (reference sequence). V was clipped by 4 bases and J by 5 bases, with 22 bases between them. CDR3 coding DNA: TGTGCCAGCAGTTCCTCCTCCCGGGGACTGGTGGGAGATACGCAGTATTTT. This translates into CASSSSSRGLVGDTQYF.

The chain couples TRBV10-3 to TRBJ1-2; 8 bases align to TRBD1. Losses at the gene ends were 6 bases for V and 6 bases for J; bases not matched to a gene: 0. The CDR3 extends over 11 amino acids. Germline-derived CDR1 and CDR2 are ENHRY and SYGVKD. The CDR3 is CAIRDRDGYTF. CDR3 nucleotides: TGTGCCATCAGGGACAGGGATGGCTACACCTTC.

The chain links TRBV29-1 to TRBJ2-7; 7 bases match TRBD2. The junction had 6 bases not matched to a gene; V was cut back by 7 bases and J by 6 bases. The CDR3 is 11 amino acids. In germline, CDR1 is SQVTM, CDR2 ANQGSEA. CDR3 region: CSARLAGEQYF. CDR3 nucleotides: TGCAGCGCACGACTAGCTGGCGAGCAGTACTTC.

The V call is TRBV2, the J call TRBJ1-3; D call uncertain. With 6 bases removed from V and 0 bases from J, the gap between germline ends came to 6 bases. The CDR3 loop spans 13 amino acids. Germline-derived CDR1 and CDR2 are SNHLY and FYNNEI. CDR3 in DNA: TGTGCCAGCAGAGAGAGCTCTGGAAACACCATATATTTT. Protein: CASRESSGNTIYF.

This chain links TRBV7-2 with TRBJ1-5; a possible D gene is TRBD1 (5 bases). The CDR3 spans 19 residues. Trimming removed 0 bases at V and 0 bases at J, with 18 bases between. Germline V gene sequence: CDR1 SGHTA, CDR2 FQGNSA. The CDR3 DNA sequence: TGTGCCAGCAGCTTAGCGCCTGGGGGGGGAAGTTTTAGCAATCAGCCCCAGCATTTT. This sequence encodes CASSLAPGGGSFSNQPQHF.

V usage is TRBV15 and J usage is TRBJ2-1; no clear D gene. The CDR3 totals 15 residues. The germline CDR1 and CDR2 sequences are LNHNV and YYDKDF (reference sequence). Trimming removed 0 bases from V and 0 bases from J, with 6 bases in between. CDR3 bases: TGTGCCACCAGCAGAGAGGGCGTCTCCTACAATGAGCAGTTCTTC. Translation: CATSREGVSYNEQFF.

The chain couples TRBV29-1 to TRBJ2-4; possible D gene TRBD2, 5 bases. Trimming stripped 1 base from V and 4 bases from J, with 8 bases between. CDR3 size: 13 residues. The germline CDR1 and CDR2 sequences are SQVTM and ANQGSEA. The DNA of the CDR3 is TGCAGCGTTGAAGGAGGGCAGAAAAACATTCAGTACTTC. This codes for CSVEGGQKNIQYF.

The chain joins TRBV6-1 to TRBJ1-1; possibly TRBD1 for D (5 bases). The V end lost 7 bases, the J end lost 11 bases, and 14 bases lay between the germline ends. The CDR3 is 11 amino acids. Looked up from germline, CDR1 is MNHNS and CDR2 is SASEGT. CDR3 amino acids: CASTQDHRAFF. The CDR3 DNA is TGTGCCAGCACCCAAGACCACAGGGCTTTCTTT.

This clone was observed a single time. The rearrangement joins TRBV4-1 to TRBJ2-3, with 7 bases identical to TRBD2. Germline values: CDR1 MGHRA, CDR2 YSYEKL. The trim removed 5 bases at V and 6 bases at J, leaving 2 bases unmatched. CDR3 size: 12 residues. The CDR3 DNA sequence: TGCGCCAGCAGCTATAGCGGGGATACGCAGTATTTT. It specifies CASSYSGDTQYF.

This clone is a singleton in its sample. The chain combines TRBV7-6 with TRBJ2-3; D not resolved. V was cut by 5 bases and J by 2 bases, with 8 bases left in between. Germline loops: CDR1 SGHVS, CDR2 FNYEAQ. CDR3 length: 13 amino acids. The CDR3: CASSARLTDTQYF. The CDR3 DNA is TGTGCCAGCAGCGCGAGACTCACAGATACGCAGTATTTT. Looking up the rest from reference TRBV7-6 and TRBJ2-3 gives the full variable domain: GAGVSQSPRYKVTKRGQDVALRCDPISGHVSLYWYRQALGQGPEFLTYFNYEAQQDKSGLPNDRFSAERPEGSISTLTIQRTEQRDSAMYRCASSARLTDTQYFGPGTRLTVL.

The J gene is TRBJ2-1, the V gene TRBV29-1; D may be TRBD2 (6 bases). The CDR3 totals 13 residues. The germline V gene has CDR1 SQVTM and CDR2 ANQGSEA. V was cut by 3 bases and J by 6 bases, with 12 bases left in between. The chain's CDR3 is CSVDRTNLNEQFF. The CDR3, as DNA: TGCAGCGTTGATCGGACTAACCTCAATGAGCAGTTCTTC.

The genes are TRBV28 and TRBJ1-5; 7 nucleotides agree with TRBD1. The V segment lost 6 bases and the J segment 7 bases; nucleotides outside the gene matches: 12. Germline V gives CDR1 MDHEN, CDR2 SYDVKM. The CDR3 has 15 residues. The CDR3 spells CASSPQGFGRQPQHF. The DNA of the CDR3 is TGTGCCAGCAGCCCACAGGGGTTCGGTAGACAGCCCCAGCATTTT. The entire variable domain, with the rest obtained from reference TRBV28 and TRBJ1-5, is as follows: DVKVTQSSRYLVKRTGEKVFLECVQDMDHENMFWYRQDPGLGLRLIYFSYDVKMKEKGDIPEGYSVSREKKERFSLILESASTNQTSMYLCASSPQGFGRQPQHFGDGTRLSIL.

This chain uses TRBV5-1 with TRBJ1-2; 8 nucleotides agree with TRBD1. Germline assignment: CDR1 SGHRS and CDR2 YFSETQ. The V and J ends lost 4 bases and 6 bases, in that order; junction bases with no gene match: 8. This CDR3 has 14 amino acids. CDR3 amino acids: CASSRTGIRDGYTF. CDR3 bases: TGCGCCAGCAGCCGGACAGGGATTAGGGATGGCTACACCTTC.

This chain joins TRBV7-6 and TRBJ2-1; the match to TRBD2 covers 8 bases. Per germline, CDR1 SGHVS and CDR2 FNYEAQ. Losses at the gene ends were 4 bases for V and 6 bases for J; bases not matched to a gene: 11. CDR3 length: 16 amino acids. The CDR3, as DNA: TGTGCCAGCAGCTCGGTTAGCGGGACGTATTTCAATGAGCAGTTCTTC. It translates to CASSSVSGTYFNEQFF.

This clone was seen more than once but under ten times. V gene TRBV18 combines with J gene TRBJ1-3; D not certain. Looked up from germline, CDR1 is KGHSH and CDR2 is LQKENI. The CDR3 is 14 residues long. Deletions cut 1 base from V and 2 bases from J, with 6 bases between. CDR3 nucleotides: TGTGCCAGCTCACCACTTCCCGCTGGAAACACCATATATTTT. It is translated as CASSPLPAGNTIYF.

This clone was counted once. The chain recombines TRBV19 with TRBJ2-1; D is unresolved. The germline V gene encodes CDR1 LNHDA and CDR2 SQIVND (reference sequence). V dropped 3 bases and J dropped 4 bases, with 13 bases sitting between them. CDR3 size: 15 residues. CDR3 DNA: TGTGCCAGTAGTATGGAAGCGCAGAGATACAATGAGCAGTTCTTC. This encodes CASSMEAQRYNEQFF.

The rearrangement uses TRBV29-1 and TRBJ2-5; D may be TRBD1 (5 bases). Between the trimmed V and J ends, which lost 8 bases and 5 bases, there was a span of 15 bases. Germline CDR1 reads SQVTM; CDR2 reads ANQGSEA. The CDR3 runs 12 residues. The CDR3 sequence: CSSRSGPETQYF. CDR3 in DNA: TGCAGCTCGCGATCAGGGCCGGAGACCCAGTACTTC.

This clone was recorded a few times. The CDR3 reads CASSFSTGVGTGELFF. The CDR3 DNA is TGTGCCAGCAGCTTCTCTACGGGAGTTGGCACCGGGGAGCTGTTTTTT. V is TRBV7-3 and J is TRBJ2-2; a possible D gene is TRBD2 (6 bases). This CDR3 comprises 16 residues. Looked up from germline, CDR1 is SGHTA and CDR2 is FQGTGA. The V gene lost 3 bases and the J gene lost 4 bases, with 15 bases spanning the gap.

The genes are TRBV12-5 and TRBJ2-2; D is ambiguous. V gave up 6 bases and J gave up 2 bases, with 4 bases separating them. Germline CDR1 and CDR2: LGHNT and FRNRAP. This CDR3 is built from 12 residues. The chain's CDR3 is CASGLNTGELFF. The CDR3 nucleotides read TGTGCTAGTGGCCTTAACACCGGGGAGCTGTTTTTT.

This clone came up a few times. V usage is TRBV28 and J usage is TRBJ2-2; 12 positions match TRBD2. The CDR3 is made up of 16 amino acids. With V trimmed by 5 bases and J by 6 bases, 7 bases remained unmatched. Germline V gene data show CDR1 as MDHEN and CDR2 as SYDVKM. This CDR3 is CASSLPLAGGPGELFF. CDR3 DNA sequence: TGTGCCAGCAGTCTGCCTCTAGCGGGAGGGCCCGGGGAGCTGTTTTTT. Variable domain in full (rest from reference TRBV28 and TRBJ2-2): DVKVTQSSRYLVKRTGEKVFLECVQDMDHENMFWYRQDPGLGLRLIYFSYDVKMKEKGDIPEGYSVSREKKERFSLILESASTNQTSMYLCASSLPLAGGPGELFFGEGSRLTVL.

The CDR3 nucleotides are TGTGCCAGCAGTGGGGACAGGGTGATAGCGGGAGCCCCTGAGCAGTTCTTC. This gives the protein CASSGDRVIAGAPEQFF. The V gene is TRBV6-1, the J gene TRBJ2-1; D tentatively fits TRBD1 or TRBD2 (9 bases each). The CDR3 covers 17 residues. V gave up 4 bases and J gave up 9 bases, with 25 bases separating them. Germline-derived CDR1 and CDR2 are MNHNS and SASEGT.

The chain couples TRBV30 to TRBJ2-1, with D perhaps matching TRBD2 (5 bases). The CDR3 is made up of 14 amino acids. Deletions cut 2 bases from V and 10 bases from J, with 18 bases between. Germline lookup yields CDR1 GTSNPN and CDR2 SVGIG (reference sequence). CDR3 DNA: TGTGCCTGGAGTAGGGAACTCGGGGTCAGGGAGCAGTTCTTC. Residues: CAWSRELGVREQFF.